This T cell receptor (beta chain) was recovered during a study of T cell responses to AZD1222 COVID-19 vaccine. This clone was observed once. Its specificity is unknown. Study outcomes and limitations: Along spike, vaccine-associated CD4 TCRs were found throughout, with dominance at 160-218 and 743-854. The sample set comprised mostly white British donors with more females, and clonal diversity was possibly underestimated.

Data came from immunoSEQ multiplex PCR; TCRdb stores just in-frame clones and leaves some out. The sample consists of roughly 130,000 clones, roughly 88% of them appearing once. The V and J ends lost 6 bases and 4 bases respectively, with 15 bases between them. Germline V gene sequence: CDR1 MNHEY, CDR2 SMNVEV (reference sequence). The CDR3 totals 14 residues. This TCR was recovered from an adult in good health. The input for sequencing was peripheral blood, taken on day 0 of MenACWY control vaccination. The chain couples TRBV27 to TRBJ1-1, with no clear D. DNA of the CDR3: TGTGCCAGCAGCCGATCCGGCATGTCCACTGAAGCTTTCTTT. This codes for CASSRSGMSTEAFF.